This T cell receptor beta chain was identified during a study of blood T cell repertoires in COVID-19. Here immunoSEQ multiplex PCR was the method, and the copy in TCRdb shows in-frame clones only, minus some. The sample consists of roughly 200,000 clones, about 80% of them appearing once. Germline assignment: CDR1 LNHDA and CDR2 SQIVND (reference sequence). This CDR3 is 14 amino acids long. Trimming cost V 10 bases and J 4 bases, with 17 bases left between them. The sequencing sample was made of PBMCs or T cells enriched from blood (not recorded which). V and J are TRBV19 and TRBJ1-3; D is unresolved. The sequence derives from a woman in her fifties or sixties who had been exposed to COVID-19. The CDR3 reads CATEGTDAGNTIYF. Written as DNA, the CDR3 is TGTGCCACCGAGGGAACAGATGCGGGAAACACCATATATTTT.